Listed here are 24 T cell receptor beta chains from one sample, sequenced in a study of blood T cell repertoires in COVID-19. TCRdb keeps only in-frame clones here, not all; method: immunoSEQ multiplex PCR. This table holds some 33,000 clones, approximately 90% found once. Sequenced material: peripheral blood. The receptors were sampled from a human donor in a cohort sampled during active COVID-19.

The chain couples TRBV3-1 (or the pseudogene TRBV3-2) to TRBJ1-3; 9 nucleotides align to TRBD1. The CDR3 length is 17 residues. V trimming: 0 bases; J trimming: 4 bases; junction bases outside the gene matches: 7. Per germline, CDR1 LGHDT and CDR2 YNNKEL (reference sequence). The CDR3 nucleotides read TGTGCCAGCAGCCAAGACCGGGACAGGGTGGAAGGAAACACCATATATTTT. This encodes CASSQDRDRVEGNTIYF.

The J gene is TRBJ1-1, the V gene TRBV15, with D possibly being TRBD1 (6 bases). This CDR3 spans 16 amino acids. Germline lookup yields CDR1 LNHNV and CDR2 YYDKDF (reference sequence). V dropped 1 base and J dropped 0 bases, with 12 bases sitting between them. DNA of the CDR3: TGTGCCACCAGCAGAGTCGGCAGGGACATGAACACTGAAGCTTTCTTT. Protein product: CATSRVGRDMNTEAFF.

J is TRBJ2-1 and V is TRBV18; D is unresolved. Trimming cost V 2 bases and J 4 bases, with 12 bases left between them. CDR1 and CDR2 from the germline V gene are KGHSH and LQKENI. CDR3 size: 15 residues. CDR3 region: CASSPFDVGYNEQFF. In DNA, the CDR3 is TGTGCCAGCTCACCATTCGACGTCGGGTACAATGAGCAGTTCTTC.

J is TRBJ2-7 and V is TRBV5-6; D is possibly TRBD1 (5 bases). The CDR3 covers 14 residues. V was trimmed by 4 bases and J by 1 base, leaving 12 bases between them. Germline V CDR1 and CDR2: SGHDT, YYEEEE. CDR3 bases: TGTGCCAGCAGCCCCAGGGTGTCGTCCTACGAGCAGTACTTC. This encodes CASSPRVSSYEQYF.

The chain employs TRBV6-2 or TRBV6-3 and TRBJ1-1; 7 bases fit TRBD1. The CDR3 runs 12 residues. The ends lost 5 bases at V and 11 bases at J; junction bases unmatched: 8. CDR1 MNHEY and CDR2 SVGEGT come from the germline V gene. The CDR3 bases are TGTGCCAGCAGTGCCAGGGGGAAGGTGGCTTTCTTT. Translated, it gives CASSARGKVAFF.

The chain's CDR3 is CASSPVRQGAYGELFF. In DNA, the CDR3 is TGTGCCAGCTCACCAGTGCGACAGGGGGCTTACGGGGAGCTGTTTTTT. This chain uses TRBV18 with TRBJ2-2; 10 bases agree with TRBD1. The V gene's germline CDR1 is KGHSH and CDR2 LQKENI. The trim removed 2 bases at V and 7 bases at J, leaving 7 bases unmatched. The CDR3 totals 16 residues.

The count of this clone is one. V and J are TRBV5-1 and TRBJ1-1, with a weak D call TRBD1 (6 bases). CDR1 is SGHRS and CDR2 is YFSETQ in the germline V gene. Trimming removed 0 bases from V and 0 bases from J, with 12 bases in between. The CDR3 is made up of 16 amino acids. CDR3 residues: CASSLGWEGVNTEAFF. In DNA, the CDR3 is TGCGCCAGCAGCTTGGGGTGGGAGGGGGTGAACACTGAAGCTTTCTTT.

V is TRBV18 and J is TRBJ2-3; D remains ambiguous. The CDR3 totals 14 residues. V was cut by 2 bases and J by 1 base, with 7 bases left in between. Germline V gene sequence: CDR1 KGHSH, CDR2 LQKENI. CDR3: CASSPGQGTDTQYF. CDR3 bases: TGTGCCAGCTCACCAGGGCAGGGCACAGATACGCAGTATTTT.

The chain links TRBV12-3 or TRBV12-4 to TRBJ1-1; TRBD1 might be the D (5 bases). The CDR3 covers 13 residues. V was clipped by 1 base and J by 9 bases, with 12 bases between them. CDR3 sequence (DNA): TGTGCCAGCAGTTTAGAGTGGGGGGGGAAAGCTTTCTTT. Translation: CASSLEWGGKAFF.

The chain combines TRBV6-2 or TRBV6-3 with TRBJ1-1; D call uncertain. Germline-derived CDR1 and CDR2 are MNHEY and SVGEGT. V dropped 0 bases and J dropped 8 bases, with 7 bases sitting between them. This CDR3 comprises 12 residues. CDR3 region: CASSYSTGEAFF. DNA for the CDR3: TGTGCCAGCAGTTACTCGACGGGAGAAGCTTTCTTT.

The chain is built from TRBV11-1 and TRBJ2-2, with D perhaps matching TRBD1 (7 bases). Germline V gene lookup returns CDR1 SGHAT and CDR2 FQDESV (reference sequence). V was trimmed by 1 base and J by 5 bases, leaving 11 bases between them. The CDR3 has 15 residues. DNA of the CDR3: TGTGCCAGCAGCTTAGGCAGGGGGGATACCGGGGAGCTGTTTTTT. Protein product: CASSLGRGDTGELFF.

This rearrangement joins TRBV5-1 to TRBJ1-1, with D tentatively TRBD1 (5 bases). CDR1 is SGHRS, CDR2 YFSETQ, per germline. This CDR3 comprises 13 residues. The V end lost 6 bases, the J end lost 1 base, and 10 bases lay between the germline ends. CDR3 nucleotide sequence: TGCGCCAGCAATTCGGGGGGGAACACTGAAGCTTTCTTT. It is translated as CASNSGGNTEAFF.

This clone was detected once. The chain is built from TRBV5-1 and TRBJ1-1; no reliable D call. Germline-derived CDR1 and CDR2 are SGHRS and YFSETQ. The CDR3 runs 12 residues. V dropped 0 bases and J dropped 7 bases, with 7 bases sitting between them. The CDR3 sequence is CASSLVSGEAFF. Here the CDR3 DNA reads TGCGCCAGCAGCTTGGTATCAGGTGAAGCTTTCTTT.

V and J are TRBV28 and TRBJ2-3; 9 bases align to TRBD1. J was trimmed by 4 bases and V by 0 bases; bases with no gene match: 8. The CDR3 loop spans 17 amino acids. The germline gives CDR1 MDHEN, CDR2 SYDVKM. CDR3 DNA: TGTGCCAGCAGTTTATGGGGCCTAGGACAGGGGCCAGATACGCAGTATTTT. Translation: CASSLWGLGQGPDTQYF.

The chain recombines TRBV10-2 with TRBJ1-6; a weak D match, TRBD1 (5 bases). The germline gives CDR1 WSHSY, CDR2 SAAADI. V lost 6 bases, J lost 8 bases, and 14 bases lay in between. The CDR3 runs to 14 residues. CDR3 protein: CASSPDKLDSPLHF. The CDR3 coding sequence is TGCGCCAGCAGCCCGGACAAACTGGATTCACCCCTCCACTTT.

CDR3 nucleotide sequence: TGTGCCACCAGTGATCCCCGGGACAGGGTTCTTGGCTACACCTTC. It codes for CATSDPRDRVLGYTF. J is TRBJ1-2 and V is TRBV24-1, with 9 bases matching TRBD1. The V segment lost 3 bases and the J segment 7 bases; nucleotides outside the gene matches: 8. The CDR3 sequence is 15 residues long. Per the germline V gene, CDR1 is KGHDR and CDR2 is SFDVKD.

The genes are TRBV3-1 (or the pseudogene TRBV3-2) and TRBJ2-7, with 12 bases that match TRBD1. The germline gives CDR1 LGHDT, CDR2 YNNKEL (reference sequence). The V segment lost 6 bases and the J segment 2 bases; nucleotides outside the gene matches: 5. CDR3 length: 15 amino acids. The CDR3 spells CASSAGTGGTYEQYF. The CDR3 bases are TGTGCCAGCAGTGCCGGGACAGGGGGCACCTACGAGCAGTACTTC.

The rearrangement links TRBV11-2 to TRBJ2-7; 7 bases are shared with TRBD1. This CDR3 has 16 residues. Trimming removed 6 bases from V and 2 bases from J; junction bases left unmatched: 13. The germline CDR1 and CDR2 sequences are SGHAT and FQNNGV. CDR3 nucleotides: TGTGCCAGCAGTCCCCGACGGGCAGGGGGAACCTACGAGCAGTACTTC. Protein product: CASSPRRAGGTYEQYF.

V usage is TRBV5-1 and J usage is TRBJ1-2; 7 positions agree with TRBD1. The CDR3 covers 16 residues. J was trimmed by 6 bases and V by 2 bases; bases with no gene match: 13. Germline CDR1 and CDR2: SGHRS and YFSETQ. The DNA for the CDR3 is TGCGCCAGCAGCTTCGGCGGGACAGCCCTCGGGGATGGCTACACCTTC. This sequence encodes CASSFGGTALGDGYTF.

The chain combines TRBV12-5 with TRBJ2-5, with 8 bases matching TRBD1. The CDR3 covers 13 residues. CDR1 and CDR2 (germline): LGHNT, FRNRAP. Trimming cost V 7 bases and J 5 bases; bases outside gene matches: 6. The CDR3 DNA is TGTGCTAGTGCCCAGGGGGCAACGGAGACCCAGTACTTC. Translated, it gives CASAQGATETQYF.

The V and J genes are TRBV3-1 (or the pseudogene TRBV3-2) and TRBJ2-2; no clear D. V was cut by 5 bases and J by 1 base, with 11 bases left in between. CDR1 is LGHDT, CDR2 YNNKEL, per germline (reference sequence). The CDR3 length is 15 residues. In nucleotides, the CDR3 is TGTGCCAGCAGCTTTGGGTCGGGGAACACCGGGGAGCTGTTTTTT. This encodes CASSFGSGNTGELFF.

The rearrangement joins TRBV18 to TRBJ1-1, with 9 positions matching TRBD1. V shed 5 bases and J 1 base; nucleotides not matched to a gene: 5. Per germline, CDR1 KGHSH and CDR2 LQKENI. This CDR3 region has 15 residues. As DNA, the CDR3 is TGTGCCAGCTCATGGACAGGGGTGGGGAACACTGAAGCTTTCTTT. This gives the protein CASSWTGVGNTEAFF.

This chain links TRBV13 with TRBJ1-2, with 9 nucleotides matching TRBD1. CDR1 is PRHDT, CDR2 FYEKMQ, per germline (reference sequence). The junction had 4 bases not matched to a gene; V was cut back by 5 bases and J by 0 bases. This CDR3 comprises 15 residues. CDR3 DNA: TGTGCCAGCAGCCCGGGACAGGGAGCTAACTATGGCTACACCTTC. Translated, it gives CASSPGQGANYGYTF.

The rearrangement uses TRBV6-5 and TRBJ1-2; possibly TRBD1 for D (6 bases). V lost 0 bases, J lost 1 base, and 6 bases lay in between. The germline V gene has CDR1 MNHEY and CDR2 SVGAGI. The CDR3 loop spans 14 amino acids. The CDR3 here is CASSYSRGNYGYTF. CDR3 DNA: TGTGCCAGCAGTTACTCCAGGGGTAACTATGGCTACACCTTC.